The 11 T cell receptor beta chains given below trace back to one sample, sequenced in a study of CD8+ T cells in alopecia areata. Once RNA had been extracted, it was reverse transcribed into cDNA to act as the sequencing template. Produced via immunoSEQ multiplex PCR; TCRdb's table is partial and in-frame only. The data contain around 100,000 clones, roughly three fifths of them singletons. Specified treatment: oral pan-JAK inhibitor, 5-10 mg twice daily. Sequenced material: CD8+ T cells sorted from blood, taken at week 24, from a patient treated with tofacitinib. These receptors were collected from a human donor with alopecia areata.

CDR3 amino acids: CASGSVYNYGYTF. The CDR3 nucleotides are TGTGCCTCGGGGTCAGTTTATAACTATGGCTACACCTTC. This chain uses TRBV30 with TRBJ1-2; no reliable D call. CDR1 and CDR2 (germline): GTSNPN, SVGIG (reference sequence). Trimming shortened V by 7 bases and J by 1 base, and 13 bases separated the two germline ends. This CDR3 has 13 amino acids.

The rearrangement joins TRBV7-3 to TRBJ1-1, with D maybe TRBD1 (6 bases). The germline V gene encodes CDR1 SGHTA and CDR2 FQGTGA. The CDR3 has 15 amino acids. Trimming took off 5 bases at V and 6 bases at J, with 19 bases between the two ends. CDR3: CASSDQGSGYSEAFF. In nucleotides, the CDR3 is TGTGCCAGCAGCGACCAGGGGTCGGGATACTCTGAAGCTTTCTTT.

The V and J genes are TRBV28 and TRBJ1-6, with a possible D match to TRBD1 (5 bases). The ends were cut back, 3 bases at V and 9 bases at J, with 9 bases in the middle. The CDR3 consists of 13 residues. Per the germline V gene, CDR1 is MDHEN and CDR2 is SYDVKM. The CDR3 spells CASSFRRVSPLHF. Written as DNA, the CDR3 is TGTGCCAGCAGTTTCCGCAGGGTTTCACCCCTCCACTTT.

The rearrangement joins TRBV27 to TRBJ1-1; D may be TRBD1 (6 bases). The CDR3 is 14 residues long. The germline V gene encodes CDR1 MNHEY and CDR2 SMNVEV (reference sequence). V lost 5 bases and J 5 bases, leaving 15 bases between the germline ends. DNA of the CDR3: TGTGCCAGCAGTGCATGGGAGGGGGGAACTGAAGCTTTCTTT. Translation: CASSAWEGGTEAFF.

The rearrangement links TRBV11-2 to TRBJ1-1; 8 nucleotides align to TRBD1. The CDR3 contains 12 residues. V trimming: 0 bases; J trimming: 11 bases; junction bases outside the gene matches: 2. The germline CDR1 and CDR2 sequences are SGHAT and FQNNGV. The CDR3 DNA follows: TGTGCCAGCAGCTTAGAACGACAGGGGGCTTTCTTT. Protein product: CASSLERQGAFF.

The chain joins TRBV5-1 to TRBJ2-7; maybe TRBD2 (6 bases). Germline values: CDR1 SGHRS, CDR2 YFSETQ. This CDR3 has 13 amino acids. Between the trimmed V and J ends, which lost 4 bases and 4 bases, there was a span of 12 bases. Here the CDR3 reads CASSIASGYEQYF. CDR3 nucleotides: TGCGCCAGCAGCATTGCGAGCGGGTACGAGCAGTACTTC.

The chain employs TRBV27 and TRBJ2-1; 8 positions match TRBD2. CDR3 length: 13 amino acids. Trimming took 0 bases from V and 10 from J; bases not matched to a gene: 2. The germline gives CDR1 MNHEY, CDR2 SMNVEV (reference sequence). This chain's CDR3 is CASSLSGTREQFF. The CDR3 DNA sequence: TGTGCCAGCAGTTTATCCGGGACTAGAGAGCAGTTCTTC.

This clone was recorded a few times. The rearrangement links TRBV29-1 to TRBJ2-7; D is possibly TRBD1 or TRBD2 (5 bases each). Germline V CDR1 and CDR2: SQVTM, ANQGSEA. Trimming shortened V by 6 bases and J by 3 bases, and 21 bases separated the two germline ends. The CDR3 runs to 15 residues. The CDR3 bases are TGCAGCGTAGAGGGGAGTGAACAGGAAGACTACGAGCAGTACTTC. As protein: CSVEGSEQEDYEQYF.

The gene calls are TRBV6-5 and TRBJ1-2; D is unresolved. V shed 2 bases and J shed 5 bases, with 12 bases lying between them. This CDR3 has 14 amino acids. CDR1 is MNHEY and CDR2 is SVGAGI in the germline V gene. The CDR3 nucleotides are TGTGCCAGCAGTTACGGGGAGGGCAAGTATGGCTACACCTTC. Protein: CASSYGEGKYGYTF.

Concerning this clone itself: Germline is not matched at one junction end, which may reflect a read error. CDR3 sequence (DNA): TGTGCTAGCAGCCCGGTGTTGACAGGGGGCAGGGACACCGGGGAGCTGTTTTTT. Translation gives CASSPVLTGGRDTGELFF. V is TRBV7-7 and J is TRBJ2-2; 10 positions match TRBD1. Germline CDR1 and CDR2: SSHAT and FNYEAQ (reference sequence). There are 18 residues in the CDR3.

This clone was seen only a few times. The chain links TRBV5-6 to TRBJ2-7; D might be TRBD2 (5 bases). The CDR3 is 13 residues long. The V gene lost 5 bases and the J gene lost 2 bases, with 11 bases spanning the gap. Germline-derived CDR1 and CDR2 are SGHDT and YYEEEE. As DNA, the CDR3 is TGTGCCAGCAGGACTACTGGGGCCTACGAGCAGTACTTC. Protein sequence: CASRTTGAYEQYF.